The entry below describes one T cell receptor (beta chain). V lost 1 base, J lost 0 bases, and 1 base stayed unmatched. This CDR3 comprises 16 residues. Germline assignment: CDR1 SGHAT and CDR2 FQNNGV. This entry is derived from a study of T cell changes during pregnancy in multiple sclerosis. Clones were read by immunoSEQ multiplex PCR, and TCRdb kept only the in-frame ones, dropping some. This table holds roughly 34,000 clones, approximately 91% found once. The TCR was taken from a female donor in good health, enrolled as a control in a pregnancy study. This chain uses TRBV11-2 with TRBJ2-2, with TRBD1 identical over 8 bases. The sequencing here drew on peripheral blood, taken in the second trimester of pregnancy. This CDR3 is CASSLATGANTGELFF. CDR3 sequence (DNA): TGTGCCAGCAGCTTAGCGACAGGGGCGAACACCGGGGAGCTGTTTTTT.